The next 27 T cell receptor beta chains were all read from a single sample in a study of identical twins. TCRdb passed the 5' RACE reads through MiXCR, listing each CDR3 protein once. The top ten hold 4% to 6% of the sample, which has about 220,000 distinct CDR3 sequences, 9.4% seen once. The sample consisted of memory (CD45RO+) T cells sorted from blood. The receptor source for this set is a woman in her late teens or twenties in good health.

The rearrangement joins TRBV20-1 to TRBJ2-4, with D possibly matching TRBD2 (6 bases). Trimming removed 5 bases from V and 0 bases from J, with 14 bases in between. The germline CDR1 and CDR2 sequences are DFQATT and SNEGSKA (reference sequence). This CDR3 is built from 15 residues. The CDR3 reads CSAPPPRGAKNIQYF. The CDR3 DNA reads TGCAGTGCTCCCCCTCCGCGGGGAGCCAAAAACATTCAGTACTTC.

This rearrangement joins TRBV5-1 to TRBJ2-7; D uncertain. The ends were cut back, 7 bases at V and 2 bases at J, with 13 bases in the middle. Germline V gives CDR1 SGHRS, CDR2 YFSETQ. This CDR3 has 13 residues. The CDR3 loop is CASGESEPYEQYF. The CDR3 nucleotides read TGCGCCAGCGGCGAGTCGGAACCCTACGAGCAGTACTTC.

This clonotype was observed at least ten times. The CDR3 DNA reads TGTGCCAGCAGCTCGTCGGACAGATCTACCGAGCAGTACTTC. Its protein product is CASSSSDRSTEQYF. The chain has TRBV7-2 and TRBJ2-7; weak D call: TRBD1 (6 bases). V lost 4 bases, J lost 6 bases, and 16 bases lay in between. Germline assignment: CDR1 SGHTA and CDR2 FQGNSA. The CDR3 totals 14 residues.

About this clonotype: The junction departs from germline at one end; a sequencing error may be responsible. For the CDR3, the DNA is TGTGCTAGCAGCCCCTCCGGGGGGTGGAATGAGCAGTTCTTC. Protein sequence: CASSPSGGWNEQFF. The chain joins TRBV7-7 to TRBJ2-1, with 7 bases fitting TRBD2. Germline V gives CDR1 SSHAT, CDR2 FNYEAQ (reference sequence). The CDR3 spans 14 residues.

This clonotype occurred many times. The CDR3 sequence: CASSLVWDRVINEQFF. As DNA, the CDR3 is TGTGCCAGCAGCTTAGTATGGGACAGGGTTATCAATGAGCAGTTCTTC. The gene calls are TRBV7-8 and TRBJ2-1; 9 nucleotides line up with TRBD1. The germline gives CDR1 SGHVS, CDR2 FQNEAQ. This CDR3 spans 16 amino acids. V was pared by 1 base and J by 6 bases, with 7 bases of the junction left unmatched.

This clonotype was picked up many times. This chain connects TRBV6-2 or TRBV6-3 to TRBJ2-2; 13 bases agree with TRBD2. Germline assignment: CDR1 MNHEY and CDR2 SVGEGT. The length of the CDR3 is 18 residues. J gave up 3 bases and V 6 bases, and 10 bases lay outside the gene matches. CDR3: CASSHLGTSGIDTGELFF. The CDR3, as DNA: TGTGCCAGCAGCCACCTGGGGACTAGCGGGATTGACACCGGGGAGCTGTTTTTT.

Ten or more counts support this clonotype. The rearrangement joins TRBV9 to TRBJ1-1; D is possibly TRBD1 (6 bases). The CDR3 loop spans 14 amino acids. V dropped 2 bases and J dropped 1 base, with 9 bases sitting between them. Germline V gene sequence: CDR1 SGDLS, CDR2 YYNGEE. For the CDR3, the DNA is TGTGCCAGCAGCGTCAGGGGTGGGAACACTGAAGCTTTCTTT. Translating it yields CASSVRGGNTEAFF.

The chain is built from TRBV6-1 and TRBJ2-5; possible D gene TRBD1, 5 bases. Trimming took 6 bases from V and 1 from J, leaving 21 bases between them. The CDR3 covers 17 residues. The germline V gene has CDR1 MNHNS and CDR2 SASEGT. For the CDR3, the DNA is TGTGCCAGCAGGGCTGGCAGGGCATTAAATTTCCAAGAGACCCAGTACTTC. Translating it yields CASRAGRALNFQETQYF.

V and J are TRBV15 and TRBJ2-6, with D possibly called TRBD1 or TRBD2 (5 bases each). Germline-derived CDR1 and CDR2 are LNHNV and YYDKDF (reference sequence). V was trimmed by 8 bases and J by 0 bases, leaving 11 bases between them. The CDR3 sequence is 15 residues long. The CDR3 here is CATYQGTSGANVLTF. DNA for the CDR3: TGTGCCACCTATCAAGGGACCTCTGGGGCCAACGTCCTGACTTTC.

This clonotype has only a few counts. The genes are TRBV6-1 and TRBJ2-7; D possibly corresponds to TRBD2 (5 bases). Trimming removed 5 bases at V and 2 bases at J, with 13 bases between. Germline V gene lookup returns CDR1 MNHNS and CDR2 SASEGT. The CDR3 spans 14 residues. For the CDR3, the DNA is TGTGCCAGCAGTCGAGCGGTTATTGCCTACGAGCAGTACTTC. The encoded protein is CASSRAVIAYEQYF.

The rearrangement joins TRBV18 to TRBJ2-1; 7 positions agree with TRBD1. With V trimmed by 3 bases and J by 16 bases, 12 bases remained unmatched. This CDR3 has 13 amino acids. Germline assignment: CDR1 KGHSH and CDR2 LQKENI. CDR3 sequence (DNA): TGTGCCAGCTCACCTGTTCCCGGGACAGAATATTTCTTC. This encodes CASSPVPGTEYFF.

This clonotype was seen only a few times. The chain combines TRBV5-4 with TRBJ2-7, with 7 bases that match TRBD1. J lost 6 bases, V lost 5 bases, and 11 bases had no gene match. CDR1 and CDR2 (germline): SGHNT, YYREEE (reference sequence). This CDR3 is built from 14 residues. This CDR3 is CASRDGKTGSEQYF. Written as DNA, the CDR3 is TGTGCCAGCAGGGATGGCAAGACAGGGTCCGAGCAGTACTTC.

This clonotype has more than one count but fewer than ten. This chain joins TRBV20-1 and TRBJ2-5; D gene uncertain. The CDR3 contains 14 residues. Deletions cut 3 bases from V and 3 bases from J, with 14 bases between. CDR1 and CDR2 (germline): DFQATT, SNEGSKA (reference sequence). Here the CDR3 reads CSASNREEKETQYF. DNA of the CDR3: TGCAGTGCTAGTAACCGCGAGGAGAAAGAGACCCAGTACTTC.

A few counts support this clonotype. The V gene is TRBV12-3 or TRBV12-4, the J gene TRBJ1-2; TRBD1 is a possible D gene (5 bases). The CDR3 extends over 13 amino acids. V lost 4 bases to trimming and J lost 3 bases, with 9 bases between them. CDR3 nucleotide sequence: TGTGCCAGCAGTTATGGGGGGGACTATGGCTACACCTTC. Protein sequence: CASSYGGDYGYTF.

The table lists this clonotype with many counts. This sequence joins TRBV5-6 and TRBJ1-2; no definite D call. This CDR3 is built from 12 residues. Germline V gene lookup returns CDR1 SGHDT and CDR2 YYEEEE. V gave up 6 bases and J gave up 0 bases, with 6 bases separating them. CDR3 in amino acids: CASKRANYGYTF. DNA of the CDR3: TGTGCCAGCAAGAGAGCTAACTATGGCTACACCTTC. The variable domain in full, with the rest retrieved from reference TRBV5-6 and TRBJ1-2, is DAGVTQSPTHLIKTRGQQVTLRCSPKSGHDTVSWYQQALGQGPQFIFQYYEEEERQRGNFPDRFSGHQFPNYSSELNVNALLLGDSALYLCASKRANYGYTFGSGTRLTVV.

This sequence joins TRBV5-1 and TRBJ2-7; TRBD2 agrees at 7 bases. CDR1 and CDR2 (germline): SGHRS, YFSETQ. The CDR3 totals 18 residues. With 1 base clipped from V and 1 base from J, the junction kept 14 bases outside the gene matches. The CDR3 DNA follows: TGCGCCAGCAGCTTGTATTCTAGCGGCAGCACTCTATCCTACGAGCAGTACTTC. Encoded protein: CASSLYSSGSTLSYEQYF.

This clonotype was seen a few times. CDR3 amino acids: CSGRDQRGEQFF. The CDR3 DNA follows: TGCAGTGGCCGGGACCAGAGGGGTGAGCAGTTCTTC. The chain combines TRBV20-1 with TRBJ2-1; D may correspond to TRBD1 or TRBD2 (5 bases each). Germline V gene data show CDR1 as DFQATT and CDR2 as SNEGSKA (reference sequence). Trimming cost V 7 bases and J 9 bases, with 16 bases left between them. CDR3 length: 12 amino acids.

CDR3 amino acids: CASSSSLAGGEETQYF. The DNA for the CDR3 is TGCGCCAGCAGCTCCTCACTAGCGGGGGGGGAAGAGACCCAGTACTTC. The chain is built from TRBV5-1 and TRBJ2-5; 13 nucleotides match TRBD2. The CDR3 length is 16 residues. The germline CDR1 and CDR2 sequences are SGHRS and YFSETQ. J was trimmed by 3 bases and V by 3 bases; bases with no gene match: 5.

This clonotype was found a few times. This rearrangement joins TRBV10-3 to TRBJ2-3; TRBD2 is a possible D gene (5 bases). CDR1 and CDR2 from the germline V gene are ENHRY and SYGVKD. V was clipped by 5 bases and J by 2 bases, with 11 bases between them. This CDR3 is 14 amino acids long. CDR3 in amino acids: CAISRDSITDTQYF. The CDR3 nucleotides are TGTGCCATCAGTCGGGATTCGATCACAGATACGCAGTATTTT.

This clonotype was seen a handful of times. The chain combines TRBV25-1 with TRBJ1-1; the D gene is possibly TRBD1 (6 bases). Trimming took 4 bases from V and 3 from J, leaving 12 bases between them. This CDR3 is 14 amino acids long. Germline lookup yields CDR1 MGHDK and CDR2 SYGVNS. The CDR3 sequence is CASSASGAYTEAFF. CDR3 sequence (DNA): TGTGCCAGCAGTGCCTCGGGGGCCTACACTGAAGCTTTCTTT.

This clonotype appeared a few times. The genes are TRBV20-1 and TRBJ2-7, with 9 bases matching TRBD1. With 6 bases clipped from V and 3 bases from J, the junction kept 21 bases outside the gene matches. Germline V gives CDR1 DFQATT, CDR2 SNEGSKA (reference sequence). This CDR3 is 18 amino acids long. The CDR3 here is CSAKDRGEDWWGNYEQYF. CDR3 DNA sequence: TGCAGTGCGAAGGACAGGGGAGAAGACTGGTGGGGCAACTACGAGCAGTACTTC.

The table lists this clonotype with a few counts. The V gene is TRBV5-6, the J gene TRBJ2-1; D possibly uses TRBD1 or TRBD2 (5 bases each). This CDR3 comprises 15 residues. CDR1 SGHDT and CDR2 YYEEEE come from the germline V gene. V was cut by 4 bases and J by 9 bases, with 20 bases left in between. CDR3 bases: TGTGCCAGCAGCCCTACCGGGACGGCGTACTCTGAGCAGTTCTTC. This sequence encodes CASSPTGTAYSEQFF.

This clonotype was counted a few times. V is TRBV29-1 and J is TRBJ1-3; D remains ambiguous. V shed 7 bases and J shed 4 bases, with 11 bases lying between them. The germline V gene has CDR1 SQVTM and CDR2 ANQGSEA. The CDR3 loop spans 12 amino acids. The CDR3 sequence is CSGQIQGNTIYF. CDR3 in DNA: TGCAGCGGTCAGATCCAAGGAAACACCATATATTTT.

The sample holds a few counts of this clonotype. The V and J genes are TRBV5-1 and TRBJ2-3, with a weak D call TRBD1 (6 bases). V shed 3 bases and J shed 0 bases, with 14 bases lying between them. Germline CDR1 is SGHRS and CDR2 is YFSETQ. The CDR3 contains 16 residues. CDR3 region: CASSSGPRGSTDTQYF. DNA of the CDR3: TGCGCCAGCAGCTCAGGGCCCAGGGGAAGCACAGATACGCAGTATTTT.

This clonotype was seen only a few times. The chain has TRBV4-1 and TRBJ2-3, with no clear D. The CDR3 is made up of 18 amino acids. Germline values: CDR1 MGHRA, CDR2 YSYEKL. V was clipped by 1 base and J by 2 bases, with 19 bases between them. The DNA for the CDR3 is TGCGCCAGCAGCCAAGTAAGGTCGGCTATACCCTCCACAGATACGCAGTATTTT. Amino acids: CASSQVRSAIPSTDTQYF.

Only a few counts were recorded for this clonotype. The CDR3 DNA follows: TGTGCCAGCAGCTTAGATTGGGACAGTTACACTGAAGCTTTCTTT. This sequence encodes CASSLDWDSYTEAFF. The genes are TRBV7-2 and TRBJ1-1; 7 nucleotides line up with TRBD1. The CDR3 extends over 15 amino acids. The ends lost 1 base at V and 3 bases at J; junction bases unmatched: 5. The germline V gene has CDR1 SGHTA and CDR2 FQGNSA. The full variable domain, completed using reference TRBV7-2 and TRBJ1-1, is GAGVSQSPSNKVTEKGKDVELRCDPISGHTALYWYRQSLGQGLEFLIYFQGNSAPDKSGLPSDRFSAERTGGSVSTLTIQRTQQEDSAVYLCASSLDWDSYTEAFFGQGTRLTVV.

This clonotype showed up just a few times. The chain uses TRBV12-3 or TRBV12-4 and TRBJ2-7, with D perhaps TRBD1 or TRBD2 (5 bases each). The V and J ends lost 9 bases and 7 bases respectively, with 19 bases between them. The CDR3 has 13 residues. The CDR3 loop reads CASGDGGLGEQYF. The CDR3 coding sequence is TGTGCCAGTGGGGACGGCGGACTGGGAGAGCAGTACTTC.